This entry is about one TCR beta chain. This record comes from a study of shared T cell receptors in the human thymus. The CDR3 loop spans 20 amino acids. The trim removed 5 bases at V and 3 bases at J, leaving 13 bases unmatched. Germline V gene lookup returns CDR1 MDHEN and CDR2 SYDVKM. The data were produced by immunoSEQ multiplex PCR, yet TCRdb's version contains in-frame clones alone and is incomplete. The sample records 500,000 to 750,000 clones, roughly 90% being singletons. This sample was shared with a second study, whose subject was human thymus T cells. That source notes: Healthy Finnish infants having corrective surgery for congenital heart defects served as donors. Corrective cardiac operations yielded the resected thymus tissue. Thymic and blood repertoires appeared to display a bias in their usage of V and J genes. Related studies noted strongly shared thymic repertoires across unrelated people.

The sequencing sample was made of thymocytes. The J gene is TRBJ2-1, the V gene TRBV28; TRBD2 agrees at 16 bases. The sequence derives from a boy under two years old with a congenital heart defect. The DNA of the CDR3 is TGTGCCAGCAGTCCCTCACCGGGACTAGCGGGAGGGCCACGCTACAATGAGCAGTTCTTC. This sequence encodes CASSPSPGLAGGPRYNEQFF. Filled out from reference TRBV28 and TRBJ2-1, the complete variable domain reads DVKVTQSSRYLVKRTGEKVFLECVQDMDHENMFWYRQDPGLGLRLIYFSYDVKMKEKGDIPEGYSVSREKKERFSLILESASTNQTSMYLCASSPSPGLAGGPRYNEQFFGPGTRLTVL.